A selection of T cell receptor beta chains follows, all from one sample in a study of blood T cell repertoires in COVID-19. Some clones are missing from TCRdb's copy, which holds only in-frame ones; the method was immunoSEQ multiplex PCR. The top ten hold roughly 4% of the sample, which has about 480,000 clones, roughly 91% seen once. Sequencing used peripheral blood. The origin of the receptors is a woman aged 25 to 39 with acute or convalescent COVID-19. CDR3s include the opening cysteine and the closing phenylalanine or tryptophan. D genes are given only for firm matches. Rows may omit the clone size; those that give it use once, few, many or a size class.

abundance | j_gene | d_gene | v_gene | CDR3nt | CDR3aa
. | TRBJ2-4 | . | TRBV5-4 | TGTGCCAGCAGCTTGGTGGACCGGGGAAACATTCAGTACTTC | CASSLVDRGNIQYF
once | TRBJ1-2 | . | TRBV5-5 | TGTGCCAGCAGCTCTTCCCCCCACAGTGAACTTATATATGGCTACACCTTC | CASSSSPHSELIYGYTF
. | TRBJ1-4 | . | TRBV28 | TGTGCCAGCAGTTTTAGTACAGAGACTAATGAAAAACTGTTTTTT | CASSFSTETNEKLFF
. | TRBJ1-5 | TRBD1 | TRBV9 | TGTGCCAGCAGCGTAGGGACAGGCCCTCAGCCCCAGCATTTT | CASSVGTGPQPQHF
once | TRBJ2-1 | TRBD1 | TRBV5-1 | TGCGCCAGCAGTTCACAGGGGCTCCCCCCCAATGAGCAGTTCTTC | CASSSQGLPPNEQFF
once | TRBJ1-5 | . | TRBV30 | TGTGCCTGGAGTACCCAGGTTATAAATCAGCCCCAGCATTTT | CAWSTQVINQPQHF
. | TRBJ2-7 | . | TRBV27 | TGTGCCAGCAGTATCCAGGGATCCTACGAGCAGTACTTC | CASSIQGSYEQYF
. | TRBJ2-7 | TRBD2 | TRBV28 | TGTGCCAGCAGTTCCCCCAAGACTAGCGGGGGGGCTTACGAGCAGTACTTC | CASSSPKTSGGAYEQYF
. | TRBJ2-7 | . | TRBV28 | TGTGCCAGCAGCTCACAGGGTATCGAGCAGTACTTC | CASSSQGIEQYF
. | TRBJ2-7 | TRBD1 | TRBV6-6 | TGTGCCAGCAGTTACGCGGGACAGGAGGGCCCGTACGAGCAGTACTTC | CASSYAGQEGPYEQYF